The present T cell receptor (beta chain) was sequenced within a study of post-analysis software for immune sequencing data. With respect to this clonotype: Its antigen is currently unknown.

Unique molecular identifiers were present in the TCR beta cDNA libraries. Via MiXCR, TCRdb re-called the PCR reads, giving one row per CDR3 protein. The data contain 400,000 to 500,000 distinct CDR3 sequences, 30% to 40% of them singletons. V was trimmed by 5 bases and J by 4 bases, leaving 18 bases between them. This CDR3 is built from 15 residues. The V gene's germline CDR1 is LNHNV and CDR2 YYDKDF (reference sequence). Study-level results: Patients with multiple sclerosis recorded significantly lower normalized Chao1 diversity than controls, the study found. Patients carried roughly 5 TRBV segments more frequently than controls did, and TRBV5-6, TRBV5-1 and TRBV20-1 were among them.

The source is a girl aged 2-10 years with multiple sclerosis. The sequencing sample was made of blood. The V call is TRBV15, the J call TRBJ2-7, with TRBD1 as a possible D gene (5 bases). The CDR3 DNA reads as TGTGCCACCAGCCCCCGCAGGGAACCTAGATACGAGCAGTACTTC. This codes for CATSPRREPRYEQYF.